Below are 9 T cell receptor beta chains sequenced from a single sample in a study of cytomegalovirus exposure and HLA in healthy donors. The PCR made use of 60 Vbeta and 13 Jbeta primers. Method: immunoSEQ multiplex PCR; TCRdb's copy keeps in-frame clones and lacks some. The data show some 150,000 clones, roughly 80% seen once. The sample taken for sequencing was PBMCs. These TCRs come from a man aged 25-45 years in good health and CMV-seropositive.

This chain links TRBV5-4 with TRBJ2-7; no firm D call. Trimming cost V 1 base and J 2 bases, with 13 bases left between them. CDR3 length: 15 amino acids. CDR1 is SGHNT, CDR2 YYREEE, per germline (reference sequence). In DNA form, the CDR3 reads TGTGCCAGCAGCTTGACGGGTCGAACCCCCTACGAGCAGTACTTC. Translated: CASSLTGRTPYEQYF.

V gene TRBV28 combines with J gene TRBJ1-2; TRBD1 matches 12 bases. In germline, CDR1 is MDHEN, CDR2 SYDVKM. The CDR3 contains 15 residues. With V trimmed by 5 bases and J by 7 bases, 8 bases remained unmatched. This CDR3 is CASSPPGQGAAGYTF. CDR3 nucleotide sequence: TGTGCCAGCAGTCCTCCGGGACAGGGGGCGGCTGGCTACACCTTC.

This clone was observed a handful of times. Written as DNA, the CDR3 is TGTGCCAGCAGCTCCCGTGTGGGGGGGTTTCATGAGCAGTTCTTC. Its protein is CASSSRVGGFHEQFF. This chain joins TRBV5-5 and TRBJ2-1; 7 bases fit TRBD2. CDR3 length: 15 amino acids. With V trimmed by 3 bases and J by 8 bases, 11 bases remained unmatched. CDR1 SGHKS and CDR2 YYEKEE come from the germline V gene (reference sequence).

J is TRBJ2-6 and V is TRBV29-1; 9 bases align to TRBD2. CDR1 and CDR2 from the germline V gene are SQVTM and ANQGSEA. V was clipped by 1 base and J by 0 bases; unmatched bases: 7. CDR3 length: 18 residues. This CDR3 reads CSVEGASGANSGANVLTF. In DNA form, the CDR3 reads TGCAGCGTTGAAGGGGCTAGCGGGGCTAACTCTGGGGCCAACGTCCTGACTTTC.

This chain uses TRBV6-6 with TRBJ2-1; D possibly corresponds to TRBD1 (5 bases). Looked up from germline, CDR1 is MNHNY and CDR2 is SVGAGI (reference sequence). The CDR3 spans 11 residues. The V gene lost 2 bases and the J gene lost 9 bases, with 5 bases spanning the gap. The CDR3 DNA follows: TGTGCCAGCAGTTACAGGGGTGAGCAGTTCTTC. It codes for CASSYRGEQFF.

Here the CDR3 reads CASSHLGAVSGNTIYF. CDR3 bases: TGCGCCAGCAGCCATTTAGGGGCAGTCTCTGGAAACACCATATATTTT. V usage is TRBV5-1 and J usage is TRBJ1-3; a weak D match, TRBD1 (5 bases). The CDR3 length is 16 residues. The ends were cut back, 4 bases at V and 0 bases at J, with 14 bases in the middle. Germline lookup yields CDR1 SGHRS and CDR2 YFSETQ.

This clone appeared a single time. V gene TRBV28 combines with J gene TRBJ2-7, with 7 bases that match TRBD1. The germline gives CDR1 MDHEN, CDR2 SYDVKM. The length of the CDR3 is 14 residues. V dropped 6 bases and J dropped 2; count of bases not matched to a gene: 7. The CDR3, as DNA: TGTGCCAGCAGAGGGAGCAGGGGGACCTACGAGCAGTACTTC. It translates to CASRGSRGTYEQYF.

This clone was observed a handful of times. Relative to the germline gene, one junction end is altered; a read error may explain this. V usage is TRBV23-1 and J usage is TRBJ2-3, with TRBD1 identical over 11 bases. TRBV23-1 has ORF status, its function being uncertain. The CDR3 consists of 15 residues. DNA of the CDR3: TGCGCCAGCCGAATCTGGACAGGGGGCACGGATACGCAGTATTTT. It specifies CASRIWTGGTDTQYF.

This rearrangement joins TRBV25-1 to TRBJ1-5; no clear D gene. Germline CDR1 reads MGHDK; CDR2 reads SYGVNS. Trimming left V 7 bases short and J 2 bases short, with 6 bases between. The CDR3 consists of 12 residues. CDR3 residues: CASNLGNQPQHF. The CDR3 nucleotides are TGTGCCAGCAACTTGGGCAATCAGCCCCAGCATTTT.